The TCR beta chain under discussion was sequenced for a study of blood T cell repertoires in COVID-19 (dated by TCRdb to about 2020). Background for the entire study: Samples from collaborators originated in the United States, Italy and Spain and spanned both the acute and convalescent phases of COVID-19. The material from the prospective study consisted of cDNA or gDNA derived from T cells, B-cell-depleted T cells, or PBMCs. Deeply sampled blood TCRbeta repertoires from subjects exposed to, actively infected with, or recovered from COVID-19 were included in the dataset. The repertoires were released in a freely available public database intended as a resource for research on the immune response to SARS-CoV-2. The samples were drawn from the first 160 participants of the ongoing ImmuneRACE study and from over 950 subjects provided by 6 global collaborators. Nearly every sample came with metadata listing a de-identified subject ID, COVID-19 status, age in years and sex. Where available, HLA class I and class II types were taken from metadata supplied by the sample provider and were not determined by assay-based typing. The paper's findings and limits, for the study overall: The amount of clinical and demographic metadata varied by source and participant and was provided uncurated.

The immunoSEQ Assay, a bias-controlled multiplex PCR, was used to amplify TCRbeta CDR3 regions from genomic DNA. Turning to the authors' computational methods: Nucleated cell counts per sample were estimated from amplification of reference gene primers within the assay. To quantify the absolute abundance of each unique TCRbeta CDR3 rearrangement, sequence reads were collapsed and filtered. For each sample, productive Simpson clonality was calculated as the square root of Simpson's diversity index over productive rearrangements. The source is immuneACCESS, and TCRdb retained only in-frame sequences with V and J called. Part of the clones is not carried over; for the studies checked, unresolved V genes explain less than half of this, and the remainder is unexplained. That table furnishes V, J and clone size, whereas the DNA furnished D and trimming. For this sample there are under 150,000 clones; about 84% appear just once. The ten top clones hold about 5.8% of the sample.

The collaborating institutions used their own protocols to collect whole blood in K2EDTA tubes. For TCRbeta analysis, collaborators shipped samples as frozen whole blood, isolated PBMCs, or DNA extracted from either of those sample types. From cysteine to phenylalanine, the CDR3 is 15 amino acids long. The retained sequence is limited to the CDR3, 45 bases, with the frame set at the first base. The germline V gene yields SGHVS for CDR1 and FNYEAQ for CDR2. After removal of 5 bases from V and 2 bases from J, the junction retains 8 bases not matched to a gene. A note on this clone: This receptor's antigen is unknown. Base qualities are missing; no much larger clone stands one base away.

The sample consisted of peripheral blood. The sequence links TRBV7-6 to TRBJ2-5; TRBD2 lines up with 7 middle nucleotides. The sequence came from a human donor in a cohort sampled during active COVID-19. The CDR3 is CASSPFAGEQETQYF. The DNA is TGTGCCAGCAGCCCGTTTGCGGGGGAACAAGAGACCCAGTACTTC.